This TCR beta chain was identified during a study of blood T cell repertoires in COVID-19. About the study: PBMCs, B-cell-depleted T cells, or T cells were the source of the cDNA or gDNA that made up the material.

In germline, CDR1 is LNHDA, CDR2 SQIVND (reference sequence). The CDR3 consists of 16 residues. The V segment lost 4 bases and the J segment 2 bases; nucleotides outside the gene matches: 7. Libraries were prepared by immunoSEQ multiplex PCR; TCRdb keeps only in-frame clonotypes and omits some of them. This sample has around 300,000 clones, with 80% to 90% found just once. The rearrangement links TRBV19 to TRBJ1-5; 8 nucleotides agree with TRBD1. Sequencing used peripheral blood. This sequence originates from a woman in her seventies with acute or convalescent COVID-19. For the CDR3, the DNA is TGTGCCAGTAGTACGACAGGGGTCACGGGCAATCAGCCCCAGCATTTT. Its translation: CASSTTGVTGNQPQHF.